This TCR beta chain appears in the sequencing data of a study of T cell clonotyping in hematopoietic cell transplantation. Germline V gene lookup returns CDR1 SGHTS and CDR2 YDEGEE. The CDR3 contains 13 residues. V lost 1 base and J 4 bases, leaving 5 bases between the germline ends. Study-wide findings and caveats: No sorting was done, leaving CD4 and CD8 contributions mixed. Graft donor and pretransplant recipient Inverse Simpson Index values predicted broader posttransplant TCR diversity.

Sequenced by immunoSEQ multiplex PCR; TCRdb stores in-frame clones only, minus some. The profile shows roughly 17,000 clones, around 90% of them singletons. Points on this clone: Its cognate antigen is unknown.

The chain has TRBV5-8 and TRBJ2-2, with unresolved D. The sequence derives from a middle-aged man in good health. Some clones in this sample may be carry-over from other donors' samples. Sequences were obtained from peripheral blood mononuclear cells. CDR3 nucleotides: TGTGCCAGCAGCTTGAGGAGCACCGGGGAGCTGTTTTTT. It is translated as CASSLRSTGELFF.